Below are 25 T cell receptor beta chains sequenced from a single sample in a study of regulatory T cells in long-lasting Graves disease (dated by TCRdb to the early 2020s). The protocol used for the library was multiplex PCR. The instrument was an Illumina HiSeq 4000. TCR beta libraries were built with iRepertoire HTBI primers and Arm-PCR amplification of CDR3 regions. TCRdb handled the public reads itself, with Q25 trimming in fastp and clone calling in MiXCR, and kept productive beta chains. CDR3 protein sequences are deduplicated, and each keeps its most common genes and DNA. In this sample the table shows around 480,000 distinct CDR3 sequences, 15% to 20% of which occur a single time. The ten largest make up more than 9% of the sample. This specimen's time point label, interpreted: newly diagnosed GD, antithyroid drugs for less than 3 months. For both TCR sequencing and RNA sequencing, RNA was extracted from PBMCs using TRIzol.

This same sample was also taken into another study, of T cells in Graves' hyperthyroidism and ophthalmopathy.

Specimen: peripheral blood mononuclear cells (PBMCs), collected at new diagnosis, from a patient treated with antithyroid drugs. The receptors come from a man aged 40-55 years with Graves disease. Donor details come from another sample of the same person, matched by shared clones.

This clonotype was detected many times. This sequence joins TRBV6-1 and TRBJ2-4, with TRBD1 matching 7 bases. The CDR3 is 15 amino acids. J was trimmed by 1 base and V by 5 bases; bases with no gene match: 5. CDR1 and CDR2 from the germline V gene are MNHNS and SASEGT. The chain's CDR3 is CASSPTGVAKNIQYF. CDR3 nucleotides: TGTGCCAGCAGTCCCACAGGGGTCGCCAAAAACATTCAGTACTTC.

There are many counts of this clonotype. The J gene is TRBJ2-5, the V gene TRBV7-8; 8 bases align to TRBD2. Losses at the gene ends were 5 bases for V and 6 bases for J; bases not matched to a gene: 8. CDR3 length equals 14 residues. CDR1 is SGHVS, CDR2 FQNEAQ, per germline. CDR3 nucleotide sequence: TGTGCCAGCAGCCCCCGGGAGGGTGGGCAGACCCAGTACTTC. As protein: CASSPREGGQTQYF.

This clonotype was counted many times. As DNA, the CDR3 is TGTGCCAGCAGTTTAAGGGGAAAGAACACCGGGGAGCTGTTTTTT. It yields the protein CASSLRGKNTGELFF. The chain carries TRBV12-3 or TRBV12-4 and TRBJ2-2; D is possibly TRBD1 (5 bases). The length of the CDR3 is 15 residues. Trimming removed 2 bases from V and 1 base from J, with 8 bases in between.

This clonotype was detected ten times or more. The gene calls are TRBV6-1 and TRBJ2-3; 8 bases match TRBD1. This CDR3 contains 13 residues. Germline CDR1 is MNHNS and CDR2 is SASEGT. J gave up 3 bases and V 8 bases, and 4 bases lay outside the gene matches. The CDR3 coding sequence is TGTGCCAGCGGACAGGGCGGAACAGATACGCAGTATTTT. Translating gives CASGQGGTDTQYF.

This clonotype showed up just a few times. The chain carries TRBV7-2 and TRBJ2-7; TRBD2 agrees at 8 bases. V shed 4 bases and J 1 base; nucleotides not matched to a gene: 6. The germline V gene encodes CDR1 SGHTA and CDR2 FQGNSA. The CDR3 has 15 residues. Here the CDR3 reads CASSSRSGGSYEQYF. CDR3 nucleotides: TGTGCCAGCAGCTCAAGGAGCGGGGGTTCCTACGAGCAGTACTTC.

The table lists this clonotype with many counts. The CDR3, as DNA: TGTGCCAGCAGTGAAGGAACCCGGGACAGCTCCTACGAGCAGTACTTC. The encoded protein is CASSEGTRDSSYEQYF. V gene TRBV28 combines with J gene TRBJ2-7; TRBD1 matches at 7 bases. Germline V gene sequence: CDR1 MDHEN, CDR2 SYDVKM. V lost 5 bases, J lost 0 bases, and 10 bases stayed unmatched. This CDR3 has 16 residues.

This clonotype occurred a few times. The V call is TRBV29-1, the J call TRBJ2-1; D possibly uses TRBD1 or TRBD2 (5 bases each). The CDR3 is 14 amino acids. V dropped 5 bases and J dropped 8 bases, with 19 bases sitting between them. Germline V CDR1 and CDR2: SQVTM, ANQGSEA. In nucleotides, the CDR3 is TGCAGCGTTAAATCTTGGGGACCCTCGGATGAGCAGTTCTTC. This codes for CSVKSWGPSDEQFF.

In its sample, this clonotype was seen many times. This chain connects TRBV24-1 to TRBJ2-2; 9 bases are a match to TRBD1. The length of the CDR3 is 18 residues. CDR1 and CDR2 from the germline V gene are KGHDR and SFDVKD. J was trimmed by 8 bases and V by 3 bases; bases with no gene match: 15. CDR3: CATSDPSPGQGPPGELFF. CDR3 nucleotides: TGTGCCACCAGTGATCCCTCACCGGGACAGGGTCCTCCAGGGGAGCTGTTTTTT.

This clonotype was recorded at least ten times. V and J are TRBV2 and TRBJ2-1; a weak D match, TRBD2 (6 bases). Looked up from germline, CDR1 is SNHLY and CDR2 is FYNNEI. The CDR3 sequence is 17 residues long. V was trimmed by 3 bases and J by 4 bases, leaving 19 bases between them. The CDR3 DNA is TGTGCCAGCAGTGACCTTCTATGGGGGGATATATACAATGAGCAGTTCTTC. Translation: CASSDLLWGDIYNEQFF.

This clonotype has ten or more counts. This chain links TRBV20-1 with TRBJ2-3, with TRBD2 matching 8 bases. Germline lookup yields CDR1 DFQATT and CDR2 SNEGSKA (reference sequence). The trim removed 4 bases at V and 5 bases at J, leaving 8 bases unmatched. The CDR3 length is 14 residues. Written as DNA, the CDR3 is TGCAGTGCTAATATTGAAGCGGGAGAAGATACGCAGTATTTT. It encodes CSANIEAGEDTQYF.

This clonotype was recorded at least ten times. The rearrangement uses TRBV5-1 and TRBJ2-7; D may match TRBD1 or TRBD2 (5 bases each). Germline V CDR1 and CDR2: SGHRS, YFSETQ. V dropped 0 bases and J dropped 4 bases, with 14 bases sitting between them. The CDR3 spans 15 residues. In DNA form, the CDR3 reads TGCGCCAGCAGCTTGGAAACAGGTCGGGGATACGAGCAGTACTTC. It translates to CASSLETGRGYEQYF.

In its sample, this clonotype was seen a few times. V gene TRBV27 combines with J gene TRBJ2-2; D remains unclear. Looked up from germline, CDR1 is MNHEY and CDR2 is SMNVEV (reference sequence). V gave up 0 bases and J gave up 7 bases, with 9 bases separating them. The CDR3 is 14 residues long. The CDR3 region is CASSLSLGFGELFF. The CDR3 nucleotides read TGTGCCAGCAGTTTATCGCTAGGGTTCGGGGAGCTGTTTTTT.

The V call is TRBV12-5, the J call TRBJ2-7, with no clear D. The germline V and J ends were trimmed by 6 bases and 3 bases, with 6 bases remaining between them. The CDR3 totals 11 residues. Germline V gives CDR1 LGHNT, CDR2 FRNRAP. As DNA, the CDR3 is TGTGCTAGTGGGGACGGCTACGAGCAGTACTTC. Protein sequence: CASGDGYEQYF.

This clonotype was counted ten times or more. The rearrangement joins TRBV11-2 to TRBJ2-1, with D hard to call. Germline V gene sequence: CDR1 SGHAT, CDR2 FQNNGV. The CDR3 is 15 residues long. Trimming removed 1 base at V and 5 bases at J, with 12 bases between. The CDR3 DNA sequence: TGTGCCAGCAGCTTAGTAAGGCGGCAGAACAATGAGCAGTTCTTC. Protein product: CASSLVRRQNNEQFF.

This chain connects TRBV7-7 to TRBJ1-5; D ambiguous. Looked up from germline, CDR1 is SSHAT and CDR2 is FNYEAQ (reference sequence). There are 11 residues in the CDR3. In DNA, the CDR3 is TGTGCTAGCTTAAAGGGTCTGCCCCAGCATTTT. Translation gives CASLKGLPQHF. The entire variable domain, with the rest obtained from reference TRBV7-7 and TRBJ1-5, is as follows: GAGVSQSPRYKVTKRGQDVTLRCDPISSHATLYWYQQALGQGPEFLTYFNYEAQPDKSGLPSDRFSAERPEGSISTLTIQRTEQRDSAMYRCASLKGLPQHFGDGTRLSIL.

This clonotype was counted between two and nine times. This chain uses TRBV7-2 with TRBJ2-7; TRBD2 matches 9 bases. The CDR3 runs 16 residues. Germline assignment: CDR1 SGHTA and CDR2 FQGNSA. V lost 11 bases and J lost 4; bases outside the gene matches: 18. The CDR3 coding sequence is TGTGCCTCGAACAGGGGTGATGCGGGAGGGGTATACGAGCAGTACTTC. Encoded protein: CASNRGDAGGVYEQYF.

Concerning this clonotype itself: A single base separates this from a much larger clone, so it may be a read error. The chain has TRBV2 and TRBJ2-5; no clear D gene. The CDR3 contains 13 residues. With 4 bases removed from V and 7 bases from J, the gap between germline ends came to 13 bases. In germline, CDR1 is SNHLY, CDR2 FYNNEI. This CDR3 is CASSGEVVGTQYF. CDR3 DNA: TGTGCCAGCAGTGGAGAGGTAGTTGGGACCCAGTACTTC.

This chain links TRBV2 with TRBJ2-1; the D is unclear. This CDR3 comprises 15 residues. V was pared by 5 bases and J by 1 base, with 12 bases between. Germline V CDR1 and CDR2: SNHLY, FYNNEI. CDR3 nucleotide sequence: TGTGCCAGCAGTAACATGGGTTATTCCTACAATGAGCAGTTCTTC. Its translation: CASSNMGYSYNEQFF. The full variable domain, in which reference TRBV2 and TRBJ2-1 provide the parts outside the CDR3, is EPEVTQTPSHQVTQMGQEVILRCVPISNHLYFYWYRQILGQKVEFLVSFYNNEISEKSEIFDDQFSVERPDGSNFTLKIRSTKLEDSAMYFCASSNMGYSYNEQFFGPGTRLTVL.

The sample holds a few counts of this clonotype. The J gene is TRBJ2-1, the V gene TRBV11-3; D possibly uses TRBD1 or TRBD2 (5 bases each). V was shortened by 6 bases and J by 1 base, with 13 bases between the two germline ends. The CDR3 extends over 15 amino acids. The V gene's germline CDR1 is SGHNT and CDR2 YENEEA. The CDR3: CASRSGPASYNEQFF. Written as DNA, the CDR3 is TGTGCCAGCAGGTCGGGGCCCGCGTCCTACAATGAGCAGTTCTTC. Drawing the rest from reference TRBV11-3 and TRBJ2-1, the complete variable domain is EAGVVQSPRYKIIEKKQPVAFWCNPISGHNTLYWYLQNLGQGPELLIRYENEEAVDDSQLPKDRFSAERLKGVDSTLKIQPAELGDSAVYLCASRSGPASYNEQFFGPGTRLTVL.

This chain uses TRBV4-2 with TRBJ2-1; D possibly corresponds to TRBD2 (7 bases). The V end lost 1 base, the J end lost 3 bases, and 16 bases lay between the germline ends. Germline CDR1 LGHNA, CDR2 YNFKEQ. There are 17 residues in the CDR3. The CDR3 region is CASSQGGGSGHYNEQFF. Here the CDR3 DNA reads TGTGCCAGCAGCCAAGGGGGGGGCTCAGGCCACTACAATGAGCAGTTCTTC.

This clonotype was detected ten times or more. The chain links TRBV28 to TRBJ2-5; D may be TRBD1 (5 bases). V gave up 3 bases and J gave up 1 base, with 9 bases separating them. The CDR3 totals 14 residues. CDR1 MDHEN and CDR2 SYDVKM come from the germline V gene. The CDR3 here is CASSLTASQETQYF. CDR3 sequence (DNA): TGTGCCAGCAGTTTGACAGCGTCCCAAGAGACCCAGTACTTC.

This clonotype has at least ten counts. The junction departs from the called germline gene at one end, perhaps through a read error. This chain links TRBV28 with TRBJ2-3; 7 bases line up with TRBD1. The length of the CDR3 is 15 residues. Germline V CDR1 and CDR2: MDHEN, SYDVKM. CDR3 sequence: CASSLRTGVTDTQYF. Written as DNA, the CDR3 is TGCGCCAGCAGCCTACGAACAGGGGTCACAGATACGCAGTATTTT.

The chain has TRBV5-1 and TRBJ2-7; D not resolved. The CDR3 length is 13 residues. The germline V gene encodes CDR1 SGHRS and CDR2 YFSETQ. The V and J ends lost 1 base and 1 base respectively, with 6 bases between them. CDR3 nucleotides: TGCGCCAGCAGCTTGATCATTTCCTACGAGCAGTACTTC. It yields the protein CASSLIISYEQYF. The whole variable domain, filled in from reference TRBV5-1 and TRBJ2-7, reads KAGVTQTPRYLIKTRGQQVTLSCSPISGHRSVSWYQQTPGQGLQFLFEYFSETQRNKGNFPGRFSGRQFSNSRSEMNVSTLELGDSALYLCASSLIISYEQYFGPGTRLTVT.

The table lists this clonotype with many counts. The chain combines TRBV12-3 or TRBV12-4 with TRBJ2-1; 8 bases match TRBD2. V shed 3 bases and J 6 bases; nucleotides not matched to a gene: 13. The CDR3 consists of 17 residues. As DNA, the CDR3 is TGTGCCAGCAGTTTGGGGGGGGGCGGACTAGCAGGCAATGAGCAGTTCTTC. Protein sequence: CASSLGGGGLAGNEQFF.

This clonotype was observed a handful of times. The chain employs TRBV5-1 and TRBJ2-5; TRBD1 might be the D (6 bases). This CDR3 is built from 14 residues. V lost 4 bases and J lost 3, with 13 bases in between. From germline, CDR1 is SGHRS and CDR2 YFSETQ. The CDR3: CASSSTGTKETQYF. The CDR3 DNA reads TGCGCCAGCAGCAGCACCGGGACAAAAGAGACCCAGTACTTC.